The clone carrying this TCR beta chain was seen repeatedly, ten times or more. CDR3 length: 14 residues. The trim removed 7 bases at V and 6 bases at J, leaving 5 bases unmatched. Stable Graves' hyperthyroidism meant no ophthalmopathy progression within 18 months. Among the patients, aged 18 to 65, hyperthyroidism was newly diagnosed and had lasted under 2 months. Exclusion criteria comprised uncontrolled infection, other autoimmune disease, pregnancy or lactation. Diagnosis relied on clinical symptoms, serum thyroxine and TRAb, thyroid ultrasound and orbital computed tomography. These data originate in a study of T cells in Graves' hyperthyroidism and ophthalmopathy. From RNA transcripts, TCR beta CDR3 regions were amplified. The HTBI primer set drove a first-round RT-PCR of the TCR CDR3. TCRdb recomputed calls from the multiplex PCR reads with MiXCR, one row per CDR3 protein. This table holds 200,000 to 250,000 distinct CDR3 sequences, about a sixth found once.

The specimen sequenced was blood. The clonotype comes from a woman aged 50 to 60 with Graves' hyperthyroidism. The chain has TRBV12-3 or TRBV12-4 and TRBJ2-3; 12 positions agree with TRBD2. CDR3 bases: TGTGCCAGCACCCTTGGGACTAGCGGGGATACGCAGTATTTT. Translated, it gives CASTLGTSGDTQYF.